This TCR beta chain was sequenced during a study of CD8+ T cells in alopecia areata. Study-wide findings and caveats: While tofacitinib was given, many expanded lesional clones persisted in scalp and blood.

Treatment denoted: oral pan-JAK inhibitor, 5-10 mg twice daily. About this clone itself: Its antigen is unidentified.

There are 13 residues in the CDR3. V dropped 4 bases and J dropped 2 bases, with 6 bases sitting between them. Per the germline V gene, CDR1 is ENHRY and CDR2 is SYGVKD. RNA extraction and reverse transcription yielded cDNA as sequencing template. Here immunoSEQ multiplex PCR was the method, and the copy in TCRdb shows in-frame clones only, minus some. This sample yields 90,000 to 120,000 clones, of which around 84% are seen a single time; over 20% belongs to the top ten. The source was CD8+ T cells sorted from blood, collected at week 24, from a patient treated with tofacitinib. The sequence was collected from a human donor with alopecia areata. The chain carries TRBV10-3 and TRBJ2-1; no firm D call. CDR3 in amino acids: CAISVETYNEQFF. The CDR3 DNA reads TGTGCCATCAGTGTTGAGACCTACAATGAGCAGTTCTTC.